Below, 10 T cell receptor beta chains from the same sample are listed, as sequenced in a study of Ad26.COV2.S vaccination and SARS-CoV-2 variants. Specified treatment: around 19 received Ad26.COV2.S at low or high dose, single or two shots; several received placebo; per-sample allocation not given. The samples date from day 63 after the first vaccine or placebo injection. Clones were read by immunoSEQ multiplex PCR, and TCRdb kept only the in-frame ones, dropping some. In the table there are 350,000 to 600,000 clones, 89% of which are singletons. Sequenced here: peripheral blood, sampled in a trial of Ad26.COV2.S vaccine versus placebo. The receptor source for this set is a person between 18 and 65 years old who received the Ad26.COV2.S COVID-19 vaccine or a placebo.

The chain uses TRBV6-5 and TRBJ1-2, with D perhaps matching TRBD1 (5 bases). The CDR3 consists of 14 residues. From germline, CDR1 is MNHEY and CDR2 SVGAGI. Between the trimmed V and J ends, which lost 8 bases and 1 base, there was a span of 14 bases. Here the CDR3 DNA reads TGTGCCAGCTCCGCAGGGTCCCATAACTATGGCTACACCTTC. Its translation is CASSAGSHNYGYTF.

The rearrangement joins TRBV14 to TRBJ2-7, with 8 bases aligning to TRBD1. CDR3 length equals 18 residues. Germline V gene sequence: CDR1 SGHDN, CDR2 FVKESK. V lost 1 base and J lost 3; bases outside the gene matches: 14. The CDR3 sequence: CASSQGGYDRGEIYEQYF. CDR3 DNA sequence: TGTGCCAGCAGCCAAGGGGGCTATGACAGGGGAGAGATCTACGAGCAGTACTTC.

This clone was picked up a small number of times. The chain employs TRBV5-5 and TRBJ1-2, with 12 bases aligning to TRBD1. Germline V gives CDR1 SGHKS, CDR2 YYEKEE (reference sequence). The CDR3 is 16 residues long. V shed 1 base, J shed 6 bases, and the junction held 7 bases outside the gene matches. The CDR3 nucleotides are TGTGCCAGCAGCTTGTTGTCCGGGACAGGGGGCGATGGCTACACCTTC. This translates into CASSLLSGTGGDGYTF.

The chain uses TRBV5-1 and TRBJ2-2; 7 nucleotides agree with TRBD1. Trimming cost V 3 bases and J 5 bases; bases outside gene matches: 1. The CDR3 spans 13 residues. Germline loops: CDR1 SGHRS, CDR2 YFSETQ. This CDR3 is CASSSGGTGELFF. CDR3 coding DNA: TGCGCCAGCAGCTCAGGGGGAACCGGGGAGCTGTTTTTT.

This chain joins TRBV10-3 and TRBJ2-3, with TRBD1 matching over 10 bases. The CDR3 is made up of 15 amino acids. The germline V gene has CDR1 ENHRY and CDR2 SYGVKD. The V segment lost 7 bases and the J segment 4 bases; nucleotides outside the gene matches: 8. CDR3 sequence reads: CAIKSTGGMADTQYF. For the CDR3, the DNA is TGTGCCATCAAGTCGACAGGGGGCATGGCAGATACGCAGTATTTT.

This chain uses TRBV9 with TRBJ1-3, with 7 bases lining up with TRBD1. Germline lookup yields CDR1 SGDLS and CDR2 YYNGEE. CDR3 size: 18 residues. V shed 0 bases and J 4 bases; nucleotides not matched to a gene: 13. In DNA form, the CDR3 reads TGTGCCAGCAGCGTAGGACAGGGAATCGGACTCACCGGAAACACCATATATTTT. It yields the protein CASSVGQGIGLTGNTIYF.

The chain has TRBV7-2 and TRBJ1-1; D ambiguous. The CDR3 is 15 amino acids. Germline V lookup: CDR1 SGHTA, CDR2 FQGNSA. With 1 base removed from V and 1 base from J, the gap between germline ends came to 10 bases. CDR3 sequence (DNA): TGTGCCAGCAGCTTAGGGAGTACAACGAACACTGAAGCTTTCTTT. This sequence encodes CASSLGSTTNTEAFF. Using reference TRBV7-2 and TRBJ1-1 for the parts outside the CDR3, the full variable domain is GAGVSQSPSNKVTEKGKDVELRCDPISGHTALYWYRQSLGQGLEFLIYFQGNSAPDKSGLPSDRFSAERTGGSVSTLTIQRTQQEDSAVYLCASSLGSTTNTEAFFGQGTRLTVV.

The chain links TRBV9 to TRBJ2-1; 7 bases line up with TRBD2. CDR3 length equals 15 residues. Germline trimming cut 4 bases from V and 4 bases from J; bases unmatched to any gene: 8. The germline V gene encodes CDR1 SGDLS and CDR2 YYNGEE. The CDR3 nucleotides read TGTGCCAGCAGCACCGCGGGAGAGGCGTACAATGAGCAGTTCTTC. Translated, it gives CASSTAGEAYNEQFF.

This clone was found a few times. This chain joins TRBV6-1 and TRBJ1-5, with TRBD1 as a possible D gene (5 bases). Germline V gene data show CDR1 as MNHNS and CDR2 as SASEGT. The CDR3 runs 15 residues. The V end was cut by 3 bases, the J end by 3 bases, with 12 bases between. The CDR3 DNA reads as TGTGCCAGCAGTGAGGGACGAACTTACAATCAGCCCCAGCATTTT. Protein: CASSEGRTYNQPQHF.

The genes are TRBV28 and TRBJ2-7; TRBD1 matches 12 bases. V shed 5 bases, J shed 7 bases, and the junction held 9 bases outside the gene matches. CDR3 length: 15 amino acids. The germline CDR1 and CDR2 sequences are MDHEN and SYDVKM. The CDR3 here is CASSLGTGGGWEQYF. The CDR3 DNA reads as TGTGCCAGCAGTCTAGGGACAGGGGGCGGATGGGAGCAGTACTTC.